Listed here are 10 T cell receptor beta chains from one sample, sequenced in a study of vaccination effects on CD4 cells after COVID-19. These receptors' antigens are unknown. Assay: immunoSEQ multiplex PCR; the TCRdb copy retains only in-frame clones and omits some. Here the sample spans around 44,000 clones, 76% being singletons. When less than 13 days of culture had elapsed, CD4+ T cells were isolated. A PCR test confirmed that the person had SARS-CoV-2 infection between March and December 2020. Of the BNT162b2 and mRNA-1273 vaccines, participants received two doses of one or the other. Material: CD4+ T cells from PBMCs cultured without peptide, obtained after COVID-19 vaccination. Receptor source: a human donor who had a prior SARS-CoV-2 infection.

The chain is built from TRBV6-5 and TRBJ2-1; D is perhaps TRBD1 (6 bases). Germline V gene lookup returns CDR1 MNHEY and CDR2 SVGAGI. Trimming took off 5 bases at V and 4 bases at J, with 15 bases between the two ends. The CDR3 contains 15 residues. In nucleotides, the CDR3 is TGTGCCAGCAGTCGTCCCGGACAGCAATACAATGAGCAGTTCTTC. Amino acid sequence: CASSRPGQQYNEQFF.

This chain connects TRBV5-8 to TRBJ2-5; 7 bases fit TRBD1. With 4 bases clipped from V and 2 bases from J, the junction kept 8 bases outside the gene matches. CDR3 size: 15 residues. Germline V CDR1 and CDR2: SGHTS, YDEGEE. The CDR3 DNA sequence: TGTGCCAGCAGCGATTCACCGGGACAGCAAGAGACCCAGTACTTC. It encodes CASSDSPGQQETQYF. The variable domain in full, with the rest retrieved from reference TRBV5-8 and TRBJ2-5, is EAGVTQSPTHLIKTRGQQATLRCSPISGHTSVYWYQQALGLGLQFLLWYDEGEERNRGNFPPRFSGRQFPNYSSELNVNALELEDSALYLCASSDSPGQQETQYFGPGTRLLVL.

This chain joins TRBV6-2 or TRBV6-3 and TRBJ1-1; 8 positions agree with TRBD1. CDR3 length: 16 amino acids. V was pared by 4 bases and J by 11 bases, with 18 bases of the junction left unmatched. CDR1 and CDR2 from the germline V gene are MNHEY and SVGEGT. The chain's CDR3 is CASSSPSGGDPTRAFF. Here the CDR3 DNA reads TGTGCCAGCAGTTCTCCCTCAGGGGGCGATCCCACGCGTGCTTTCTTT.

The genes are TRBV4-2 and TRBJ2-7, with D perhaps TRBD1 (6 bases). V lost 4 bases and J 5 bases, leaving 15 bases between the germline ends. The CDR3 has 14 amino acids. Per the germline V gene, CDR1 is LGHNA and CDR2 is YNFKEQ. CDR3 DNA sequence: TGTGCCAGCAGCCTAAAAACAGGGATCGACGAGCAGTACTTC. It yields the protein CASSLKTGIDEQYF.

The chain is built from TRBV21-1 and TRBJ1-4. TRBV21-1 constitutes a pseudogene. The CDR3 has 15 amino acids. The CDR3 DNA is TGTGCCAGCAGCAAAGGGAAGGGACCCAATGAAAAACTGTTTTTT. Translated, it gives CASSKGKGPNEKLFF.

V gene TRBV5-6 combines with J gene TRBJ2-2, with 10 bases aligning to TRBD1. Germline V gene data show CDR1 as SGHDT and CDR2 as YYEEEE. With V trimmed by 4 bases and J by 6 bases, 3 bases remained unmatched. CDR3 length: 14 residues. CDR3 nucleotides: TGTGCCAGCAGCGTGACAGGGGGCGCCGGGGAGCTGTTTTTT. It translates to CASSVTGGAGELFF.

V is TRBV5-1 and J is TRBJ1-1, with D maybe TRBD1 (6 bases). V shed 4 bases and J shed 1 base, with 11 bases lying between them. The CDR3 runs to 14 residues. Germline V gene data show CDR1 as SGHRS and CDR2 as YFSETQ. CDR3 nucleotide sequence: TGCGCCAGCAGCCCCGGACAGCAGAACACTGAAGCTTTCTTT. Its translation is CASSPGQQNTEAFF. Based on the CDR3 plus reference TRBV5-1 and TRBJ1-1, the full variable domain is KAGVTQTPRYLIKTRGQQVTLSCSPISGHRSVSWYQQTPGQGLQFLFEYFSETQRNKGNFPGRFSGRQFSNSRSEMNVSTLELGDSALYLCASSPGQQNTEAFFGQGTRLTVV.

The chain recombines TRBV2 with TRBJ2-7, with no clear D. The V end was cut by 6 bases, the J end by 2 bases, with 11 bases between. The CDR3 is made up of 13 amino acids. Germline assignment: CDR1 SNHLY and CDR2 FYNNEI. The CDR3 region has the DNA TGTGCCAGCAGCCTTGGACCGGCCTACGAGCAGTACTTC. This encodes CASSLGPAYEQYF.

The chain uses TRBV29-1 and TRBJ1-2; TRBD1 might be the D (6 bases). The CDR3 spans 14 residues. Per the germline V gene, CDR1 is SQVTM and CDR2 is ANQGSEA. Between the trimmed V and J ends, which lost 3 bases and 4 bases, there was a span of 15 bases. CDR3: CSVDSAGVGYGYTF. CDR3 sequence (DNA): TGCAGCGTTGACTCGGCAGGGGTAGGCTATGGCTACACCTTC.

This clone was detected only a few times. The rearrangement links TRBV9 to TRBJ2-1, with D maybe TRBD1 (5 bases). The CDR3 has 15 residues. Germline V gives CDR1 SGDLS, CDR2 YYNGEE. V shed 5 bases and J shed 5 bases, with 17 bases lying between them. The CDR3 spells CASSSWAGLDNEQFF. CDR3 bases: TGTGCCAGCAGTTCATGGGCAGGGCTGGACAATGAGCAGTTCTTC.